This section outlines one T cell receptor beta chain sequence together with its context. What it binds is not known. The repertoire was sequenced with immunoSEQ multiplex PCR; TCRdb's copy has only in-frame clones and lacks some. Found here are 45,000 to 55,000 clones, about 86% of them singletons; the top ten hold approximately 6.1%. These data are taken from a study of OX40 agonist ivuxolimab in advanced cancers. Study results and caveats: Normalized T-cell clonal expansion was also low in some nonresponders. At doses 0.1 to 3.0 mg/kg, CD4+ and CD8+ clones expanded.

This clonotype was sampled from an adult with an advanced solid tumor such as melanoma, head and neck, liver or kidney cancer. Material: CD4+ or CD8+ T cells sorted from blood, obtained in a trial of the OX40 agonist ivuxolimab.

The CDR3 here is CASSLFGEEEKLFF. The CDR3 DNA sequence: TGTGCCAGCAGTTTATTTGGGGAAGAAGAAAAACTGTTTTTT. V is TRBV27 and J is TRBJ1-4; unclear D gene. CDR1 and CDR2 from the germline V gene are MNHEY and SMNVEV (reference sequence). The CDR3 extends over 14 amino acids. The germline V and J ends were trimmed by 1 base and 8 bases, with 11 bases remaining between them.